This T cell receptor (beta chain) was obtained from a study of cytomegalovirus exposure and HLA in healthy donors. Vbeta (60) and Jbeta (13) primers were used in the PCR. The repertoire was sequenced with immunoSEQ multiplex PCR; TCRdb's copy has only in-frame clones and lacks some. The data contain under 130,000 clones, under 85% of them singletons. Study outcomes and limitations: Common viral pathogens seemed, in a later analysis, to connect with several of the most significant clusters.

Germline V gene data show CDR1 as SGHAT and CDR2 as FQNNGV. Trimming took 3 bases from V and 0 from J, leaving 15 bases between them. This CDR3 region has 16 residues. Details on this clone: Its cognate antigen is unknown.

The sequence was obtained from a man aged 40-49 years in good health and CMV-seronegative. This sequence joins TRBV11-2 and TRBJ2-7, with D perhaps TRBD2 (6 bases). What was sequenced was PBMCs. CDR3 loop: CASSFLGLESSYEQYF. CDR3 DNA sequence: TGTGCCAGCAGCTTCCTGGGACTGGAAAGCTCCTACGAGCAGTACTTC.